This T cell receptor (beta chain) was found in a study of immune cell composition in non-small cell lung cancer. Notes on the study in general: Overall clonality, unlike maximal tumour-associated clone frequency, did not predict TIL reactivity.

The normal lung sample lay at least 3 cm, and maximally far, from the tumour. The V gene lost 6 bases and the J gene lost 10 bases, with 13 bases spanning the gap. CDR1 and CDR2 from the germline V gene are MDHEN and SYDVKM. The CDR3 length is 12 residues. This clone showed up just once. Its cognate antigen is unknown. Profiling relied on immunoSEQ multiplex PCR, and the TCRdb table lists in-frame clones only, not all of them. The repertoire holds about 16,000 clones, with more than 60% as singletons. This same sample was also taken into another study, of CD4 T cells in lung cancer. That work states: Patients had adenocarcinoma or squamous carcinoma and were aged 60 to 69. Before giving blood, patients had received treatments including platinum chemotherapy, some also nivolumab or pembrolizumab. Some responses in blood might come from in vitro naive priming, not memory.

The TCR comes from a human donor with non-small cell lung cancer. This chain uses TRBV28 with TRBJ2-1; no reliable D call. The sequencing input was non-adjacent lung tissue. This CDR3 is CASRDAFGEQFF. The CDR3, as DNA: TGTGCCAGCAGGGACGCTTTTGGCGAGCAGTTCTTC.